This T cell receptor (beta chain) stems from a study of T cells expressing NK-cell markers. The CDR3 contains 14 residues. The germline gives CDR1 MNHNS, CDR2 SASEGT. Notes on this clonotype: Its specificity is not known.

Study results and limitations: The CD3+CD56-NKG2C+ fraction of a handful of donors was also led by these clonotypes.

One entry per CDR3 protein, without DNA, is what TCRdb gives after re-calling the 5' RACE reads. This table holds 250,000 or so distinct CDR3 sequences. Sequenced sample: blood T cells: a sorted CD56 or NKG2C T cell subset, CD4+ or CD8+ T cells, or bulk PBMC T cells (not recorded which). The TCR was taken from a woman between 18 and 75 years old in good health. The V call is TRBV6-1, the J call TRBJ2-7; TCRdb's D call, TRBD1, is unchecked because there is no DNA. CDR3 loop: CASSEGGTSYEQYF.